The rows below give T cell receptor beta chains drawn from one sample of a study of cytomegalovirus exposure and HLA in healthy donors. The assay was immunoSEQ multiplex PCR, and TCRdb's table has in-frame clones only and misses some. The sample lists 120,000 to 150,000 clones, almost 80% occurring once. Sequenced: PBMCs. These receptors all stem from a woman aged 40-49 years in good health and CMV-seropositive. Both conserved end residues are part of each CDR3. The order of the fields is D gene, V gene, J gene, clone size, CDR3 protein, CDR3 DNA. The D gene is left open where the match is weak. Clone size is not always given. Where it is, it says once, few, many or a class for expanded clones.

NA	TRBV28	TRBJ1-4	few	CASSSPGGDNEKLFF	TGTGCCAGCAGCTCCCCTGGCGGAGATAATGAAAAACTGTTTTTT
TRBD1	TRBV2	TRBJ2-1	NA	CASSDGQGAVNEQFF	TGTGCCAGCAGTGATGGACAGGGGGCGGTGAATGAGCAGTTCTTC
NA	TRBV6-5	TRBJ2-7	NA	CASSRDFSSYEQYF	TGTGCCAGCAGCCGGGACTTCAGCTCCTACGAGCAGTACTTC
TRBD2	TRBV2	TRBJ2-3	NA	CASSHSGGSTDTQYF	TGTGCCAGCAGCCATAGCGGGGGGAGCACAGATACGCAGTATTTT
TRBD2	TRBV11-2	TRBJ2-3	NA	CASSFQRGGASDTQYF	TGTGCCAGCAGCTTTCAGCGGGGGGGCGCGTCAGATACGCAGTATTTT
TRBD1	TRBV2	TRBJ2-7	NA	CASSLQGTHEQYF	TGTGCCAGCAGTTTACAGGGGACCCACGAGCAGTACTTC
NA	TRBV30	TRBJ1-3	NA	CAWTGEAYGNTIYF	TGTGCCTGGACAGGGGAAGCGTATGGAAACACCATATATTTT
NA	TRBV11-1	TRBJ2-3	NA	CASSLGTETHTDTQYF	TGTGCCAGCAGCTTAGGCACGGAGACTCACACAGATACGCAGTATTTT
NA	TRBV7-9	TRBJ1-1	NA	CASNRVSPLVAFF	TGTGCCAGCAATCGGGTGTCTCCATTGGTCGCTTTCTTT
TRBD1	TRBV5-6	TRBJ2-3	NA	CASSTLTGDGYTDTQYF	TGTGCCAGCAGCACCCTCACAGGGGATGGTTACACAGATACGCAGTATTTT
NA	TRBV13	TRBJ1-2	once	CASSFLEGNYGYTF	TGTGCCAGCAGCTTCTTGGAGGGGAATTATGGCTACACCTTC
NA	TRBV4-1	TRBJ1-6	NA	CASSLQTGNSPLHF	TGCGCCAGCAGCCTGCAGACGGGAAATTCACCCCTCCACTTT
NA	TRBV14	TRBJ2-3	NA	CASSLFSDTQYF	TGTGCCAGCAGCCTCTTCTCGGATACGCAGTATTTT
NA	TRBV7-2	TRBJ2-5	NA	CASSFLGGGGQETQYF	TGTGCCAGCAGCTTCCTAGGTGGGGGGGGGCAGGAGACCCAGTACTTC
NA	TRBV7-9	TRBJ2-7	NA	CASSSRTSAYEQYF	TGTGCCAGCAGCTCTAGGACTTCAGCCTACGAGCAGTACTTC
NA	TRBV6-5	TRBJ1-1	NA	CASSRVGENTEAFF	TGTGCCAGCAGCAGGGTAGGGGAGAACACTGAAGCTTTCTTT
NA	TRBV15	TRBJ1-1	once	CATSRDLSPQAFF	TGTGCCACCAGCAGAGATCTTAGCCCTCAAGCTTTCTTT
NA	TRBV7-9	TRBJ1-1	NA	CASSQGGRMYTEAFF	TGTGCCAGCAGCCAGGGTGGGAGGATGTACACTGAAGCTTTCTTT
NA	TRBV6-5	TRBJ1-1	NA	CASSYSMGGTEAFF	TGTGCCAGCAGTTACTCAATGGGGGGCACTGAAGCTTTCTTT
NA	TRBV30	TRBJ1-3	NA	CAWSVLQGGNTIYF	TGTGCCTGGAGTGTACTACAGGGTGGAAACACCATATATTTT
TRBD2	TRBV2	TRBJ2-3	NA	CASRGTSGGPGTDTQYF	TGTGCCAGCAGGGGGACTAGCGGGGGACCGGGCACAGATACGCAGTATTTT
NA	TRBV18	TRBJ2-7	NA	CASSPPAGNEQYF	TGTGCCAGCTCACCACCGGCAGGTAACGAGCAGTACTTC
NA	TRBV4-1	TRBJ2-3	NA	CASSQGPDTQYF	TGCGCCAGCAGCCAGGGCCCAGATACGCAGTATTTT
NA	TRBV19	TRBJ1-2	NA	CASSTLKENAANYGYTF	TGTGCCAGTAGTACTCTCAAGGAGAACGCAGCTAACTATGGCTACACCTTC
NA	TRBV2	TRBJ1-2	NA	CASSDSFGGYGYTF	TGTGCCAGCAGTGACTCTTTCGGGGGCTATGGCTACACCTTC
NA	TRBV30	TRBJ1-1	NA	CAWGPKAFF	TGTGCCTGGGGGCCGAAAGCTTTCTTT
NA	TRBV10-3	TRBJ2-7	few	CAIGRGRGTDEQYF	TGTGCCATCGGTCGGGGCAGGGGTACCGACGAGCAGTACTTC
TRBD1	TRBV4-1	TRBJ1-6	NA	CASSPPDRGSPLHF	TGCGCCAGCAGCCCGCCGGACAGGGGATCACCCCTCCACTTT
NA	TRBV29-1	TRBJ1-2	NA	CSVGAVNYGYTF	TGCAGCGTGGGGGCAGTGAACTATGGCTACACCTTC
NA	TRBV5-1	TRBJ2-7	NA	CASKSLPSSSYEQYF	TGCGCCAGCAAAAGCCTTCCCTCGAGCTCCTACGAGCAGTACTTC
TRBD2	TRBV9	TRBJ2-3	NA	CASSPSETSGGITDTQYF	TGTGCCAGCAGCCCATCCGAGACTAGCGGGGGGATCACAGATACGCAGTATTTT
TRBD2	TRBV6-1	TRBJ2-1	few	CASSEGPRDYSYNEQFF	TGTGCCAGCAGTGAAGGCCCTCGGGACTACTCCTACAATGAGCAGTTCTTC
NA	TRBV9	TRBJ1-2	NA	CASSRSYGYTF	TGTGCCAGCAGCCGGAGCTATGGCTACACCTTC
TRBD1	TRBV6-5	TRBJ1-4	few	CASTQGQGEKLFF	TGTGCCAGCACCCAAGGACAGGGTGAAAAACTGTTTTTT
NA	TRBV11-2	TRBJ1-1	NA	CASSPLGGGVVEAFF	TGTGCCAGCAGCCCATTAGGCGGAGGGGTTGTTGAAGCTTTCTTT
NA	TRBV28	TRBJ1-2	NA	CASSRGQTEAF	TGTGCCAGCAGCCGTGGACAAACCGAGGCCTTC
NA	TRBV27	TRBJ1-2	NA	CASSPRGVHYGYTF	TGTGCCAGCAGTCCCCGCGGGGTTCACTATGGCTACACCTTC
TRBD2	TRBV25-1	TRBJ2-1	NA	CASKAGGQGEQFF	TGTGCCAGCAAAGCGGGGGGGCAGGGTGAGCAGTTCTTC